Each of the 24 T cell receptor beta chains below was sequenced from the same sample in a study of shared clonotypes between healthy human individuals. Assay: immunoSEQ multiplex PCR; the TCRdb copy retains only in-frame clones and omits some. This table has 950,000 to 1,300,000 clones, roughly 80% appearing once. The sample was memory CD4+ T cells sorted from blood. Subset given: CD45RA-negative fraction. The receptors shown here come from a man between 18 and 35 years old in good health.

V usage is TRBV11-2 and J usage is TRBJ1-5, with D tentatively TRBD1 (5 bases). The CDR3 totals 12 residues. V was clipped by 0 bases and J by 9 bases, with 6 bases between them. Per the germline V gene, CDR1 is SGHAT and CDR2 is FQNNGV. CDR3 sequence reads: CASSLDTGPQHF. CDR3 coding DNA: TGTGCCAGCAGCTTAGATACAGGGCCCCAGCATTTT.

This chain joins TRBV7-9 and TRBJ1-4, with D possibly TRBD1 on 5 matching bases. The CDR3 contains 11 residues. CDR1 and CDR2 from the germline V gene are SEHNR and FQNEAQ (reference sequence). V shed 5 bases and J shed 9 bases, with 7 bases lying between them. CDR3 region: CASSEGQKLFF. Written as DNA, the CDR3 is TGTGCCAGCAGCGAGGGACAAAAACTGTTTTTT.

The J gene is TRBJ2-4, the V gene TRBV13; 9 bases agree with TRBD2. This CDR3 is built from 19 residues. Germline V lookup: CDR1 PRHDT, CDR2 FYEKMQ (reference sequence). V gave up 5 bases and J gave up 0 bases; unmatched junction bases: 14. The CDR3 coding sequence is TGTGCCAGCAGCCCCGAGGGTCTAGCGGGAAACATAGCCAAAAACATTCAGTACTTC. The encoded protein is CASSPEGLAGNIAKNIQYF. The full variable domain, rest sourced from reference TRBV13 and TRBJ2-4, is AAGVIQSPRHLIKEKRETATLKCYPIPRHDTVYWYQQGPGQDPQFLISFYEKMQSDKGSIPDRFSAQQFSDYHSELNMSSLELGDSALYFCASSPEGLAGNIAKNIQYFGAGTRLSVL.

This clone has only a few counts. This chain uses TRBV11-3 with TRBJ2-2; D could derive from TRBD1 or TRBD2 (6 bases each). Germline CDR1 SGHNT, CDR2 YENEEA. The CDR3 contains 17 residues. Trimming took off 2 bases at V and 0 bases at J, with 13 bases between the two ends. In nucleotides, the CDR3 is TGTGCCAGCAGCTTAAGGGGGGACACCTCGAACACCGGGGAGCTGTTTTTT. Its protein product is CASSLRGDTSNTGELFF.

This clone was detected only a few times. V and J are TRBV10-3 and TRBJ2-3; unclear D gene. The germline V and J ends were trimmed by 3 bases and 4 bases, with 8 bases remaining between them. This CDR3 has 13 residues. Germline-derived CDR1 and CDR2 are ENHRY and SYGVKD. The CDR3, as DNA: TGTGCCATCAGTGATTCCGTAGCAGATACGCAGTATTTT. Translation: CAISDSVADTQYF.

The chain carries TRBV27 and TRBJ1-5; D is undetermined. V lost 5 bases, J lost 5 bases, and 10 bases lay in between. This CDR3 is 13 amino acids long. Per germline, CDR1 MNHEY and CDR2 SMNVEV (reference sequence). The CDR3 protein is CASSRQRDQPQHF. The CDR3 DNA reads TGTGCCAGCAGTCGCCAAAGGGATCAGCCCCAGCATTTT.

The rearrangement links TRBV18 to TRBJ2-7, with 7 bases identical to TRBD1. J was trimmed by 1 base and V by 0 bases; bases with no gene match: 6. The CDR3 sequence is 16 residues long. The germline V gene has CDR1 KGHSH and CDR2 LQKENI. This CDR3 reads CASSPPGRGTSYEQYF. CDR3 DNA sequence: TGTGCCAGCTCACCACCGGGCAGGGGGACGTCCTACGAGCAGTACTTC.

The chain is built from TRBV19 and TRBJ2-3; 8 bases fit TRBD2. The germline gives CDR1 LNHDA, CDR2 SQIVND (reference sequence). The trim removed 8 bases at V and 2 bases at J, leaving 3 bases unmatched. The CDR3 is 13 amino acids. CDR3 nucleotide sequence: TGTGCCAGTGGACTAGCCGACACAGATACGCAGTATTTT. This gives the protein CASGLADTDTQYF.

Concerning this clone: At one of its ends the junction is not consistent with the germline gene, which may arise from a read error. The chain joins TRBV14 to TRBJ2-3; D uncertain. The V gene's germline CDR1 is SGHDN and CDR2 FVKESK. The CDR3 is made up of 13 amino acids. Written as DNA, the CDR3 is TGTGCCAGCAGCGAAGACCTGGGGGATACGCAGTATTTT. It translates to CASSEDLGDTQYF.

The genes are TRBV7-8 and TRBJ2-3; the D gene is possibly TRBD1 (5 bases). V was clipped by 1 base and J by 2 bases, with 13 bases between them. The CDR3 length is 16 residues. Germline V gene data show CDR1 as SGHVS and CDR2 as FQNEAQ. CDR3 loop: CASSLDLGGATDTQYF. CDR3 nucleotides: TGTGCCAGCAGCTTAGATCTAGGTGGGGCCACAGATACGCAGTATTTT.

The CDR3 is CAWIVGGSYNYGYTF. DNA for the CDR3: TGTGCCTGGATAGTAGGGGGCAGCTATAACTATGGCTACACCTTC. The J gene is TRBJ1-2, the V gene TRBV30; 7 nucleotides agree with TRBD1. The CDR3 runs to 15 residues. Germline V lookup: CDR1 GTSNPN, CDR2 SVGIG (reference sequence). Unmatched junction bases numbered 9, after V lost 4 bases and J lost 1 base.

V is TRBV4-1 and J is TRBJ2-3; 7 nucleotides align to TRBD1. CDR1 and CDR2 from the germline V gene are MGHRA and YSYEKL. The CDR3 is 16 residues long. V gave up 1 base and J gave up 0 bases; unmatched junction bases: 4. CDR3 nucleotide sequence: TGCGCCAGCAGCCAAGGCGGACAGGCGAGCACAGATACGCAGTATTTT. Its translation is CASSQGGQASTDTQYF.

Many counts were recorded for this clone. The V call is TRBV10-3, the J call TRBJ1-4; D remains unclear. CDR3 length: 13 amino acids. Germline V lookup: CDR1 ENHRY, CDR2 SYGVKD. Trimming removed 3 bases at V and 8 bases at J, with 10 bases between. The CDR3 spells CAISDGWGEKLFF. The DNA for the CDR3 is TGTGCCATCAGTGATGGGTGGGGAGAAAAACTGTTTTTT.

DNA for the CDR3: TGTGCCAGCAGCACCGGACAGGGAAAGAATCAGCCCCAGCATTTT. Translating it yields CASSTGQGKNQPQHF. V usage is TRBV5-6 and J usage is TRBJ1-5, with 8 bases matching TRBD1. Trimming at V came to 4 bases and at J to 4 bases, leaving 7 bases not matched to a gene. The CDR3 consists of 15 residues. The V gene's germline CDR1 is SGHDT and CDR2 YYEEEE. The full variable domain, with the rest looked up from reference TRBV5-6 and TRBJ1-5, is DAGVTQSPTHLIKTRGQQVTLRCSPKSGHDTVSWYQQALGQGPQFIFQYYEEEERQRGNFPDRFSGHQFPNYSSELNVNALLLGDSALYLCASSTGQGKNQPQHFGDGTRLSIL.

This clone was counted only a few times. The chain combines TRBV6-6 with TRBJ1-2; 9 nucleotides match TRBD1. Germline V gene sequence: CDR1 MNHNY, CDR2 SVGAGI (reference sequence). This CDR3 contains 15 residues. V shed 7 bases and J 2 bases; nucleotides not matched to a gene: 8. CDR3 in amino acids: CASTTTGTGNYGYTF. The CDR3 DNA reads TGTGCCAGCACTACTACCGGGACAGGGAACTATGGCTACACCTTC.

The DNA for the CDR3 is TGTGCCAGCAGCTCCCGGGCAGCTTACTCACCCCTCCACTTT. As protein: CASSSRAAYSPLHF. The chain combines TRBV7-2 with TRBJ1-6; D is unclear. V was clipped by 4 bases and J by 10 bases, with 14 bases between them. The CDR3 sequence is 14 residues long. Germline CDR1 and CDR2: SGHTA and FQGNSA.

V gene TRBV9 combines with J gene TRBJ1-6; possibly TRBD1 for D (5 bases). Germline V CDR1 and CDR2: SGDLS, YYNGEE. V was cut by 3 bases and J by 5 bases, with 12 bases left in between. The CDR3 contains 15 residues. The CDR3 sequence: CASSGWQGNNSPLHF. CDR3 coding DNA: TGTGCCAGCAGCGGTTGGCAGGGCAATAATTCACCCCTCCACTTT.

The chain has TRBV6-5 and TRBJ2-7, with a weak D call TRBD1 (5 bases). This CDR3 region has 14 residues. Germline V CDR1 and CDR2: MNHEY, SVGAGI. V was shortened by 3 bases and J by 2 bases, with 11 bases between the two germline ends. CDR3 sequence: CASSYLTGAYEQYF. CDR3 bases: TGTGCCAGCAGTTATCTCACAGGCGCCTACGAGCAGTACTTC.

The genes are TRBV28 and TRBJ1-2; 8 positions agree with TRBD1. The germline V gene has CDR1 MDHEN and CDR2 SYDVKM. The CDR3 is made up of 13 amino acids. Trimming at V came to 6 bases and at J to 3 bases, leaving 3 bases not matched to a gene. This CDR3 is CASRVTGDYGYTF. The CDR3 nucleotides are TGTGCCAGCAGGGTGACAGGGGACTATGGCTACACCTTC.

The J gene is TRBJ2-1, the V gene TRBV4-3, with a tentative D call TRBD2 (7 bases). The V gene's germline CDR1 is LGHNA and CDR2 YSLEER. The ends were cut back, 4 bases at V and 4 bases at J, with 14 bases in the middle. This CDR3 is 15 amino acids long. CDR3 coding DNA: TGCGCCAGCAGCCGGGGAGGGGGGACGTACAATGAGCAGTTCTTC. Its translation: CASSRGGGTYNEQFF.

This clone was recorded a few times. This rearrangement joins TRBV5-6 to TRBJ2-5; 8 bases align to TRBD1. The CDR3 runs to 15 residues. Germline-derived CDR1 and CDR2 are SGHDT and YYEEEE. With 4 bases clipped from V and 1 base from J, the junction kept 6 bases outside the gene matches. The CDR3 DNA is TGTGCCAGCAGCCCGAGAACAGGGGGCCAAGAGACCCAGTACTTC. It translates to CASSPRTGGQETQYF.

Turning to this clone: This specimen includes other DNA sequences encoding the same CDR3. The rearrangement uses TRBV27 and TRBJ2-7, with 10 bases identical to TRBD2. This CDR3 spans 15 amino acids. Germline lookup yields CDR1 MNHEY and CDR2 SMNVEV (reference sequence). Trimming took 5 bases from V and 0 from J; bases not matched to a gene: 4. The CDR3 bases are TGTGCCAGCAGTCCAGTAGCGGGGGGCTCCTACGAGCAGTACTTC. Its protein is CASSPVAGGSYEQYF.

The CDR3 DNA is TGTGCCAGCAGCCCGGCGTGGGGCACAGATACGCAGTATTTT. This encodes CASSPAWGTDTQYF. V usage is TRBV9 and J usage is TRBJ2-3; D is undetermined. V lost 4 bases, J lost 1 base, and 10 bases lay in between. Germline V gene lookup returns CDR1 SGDLS and CDR2 YYNGEE. The CDR3 consists of 14 residues.

Worth noting for this clone: The sample holds other DNA sequences that translate to the same CDR3. The J gene is TRBJ1-1, the V gene TRBV30; possible D gene TRBD1, 6 bases. V lost 0 bases and J lost 6, with 11 bases in between. Germline V lookup: CDR1 GTSNPN, CDR2 SVGIG (reference sequence). The CDR3 totals 13 residues. CDR3 sequence: CAWSVTGRAEAFF. As DNA, the CDR3 is TGTGCCTGGAGTGTCACAGGGAGGGCTGAAGCTTTCTTT.